The clone carrying this T cell receptor beta chain was observed at least ten times. Its antigen is not identified. The record originates from a study of neurological immune-mediated disorders. This CDR3 comprises 13 residues. Deletions cut 2 bases from V and 5 bases from J, with 10 bases between. Per germline, CDR1 SGHKS and CDR2 YYEKEE (reference sequence). Each CDR3 protein is one row after TCRdb ran MiXCR on the 5' RACE reads. The table shows roughly 52,000 distinct CDR3 sequences, with about 5.6% occurring only once. Regarding the study as a whole: The repertoires of 18 of 34 multiple sclerosis patients fell into one related-CDR3 cluster (a possible signature) under phylogenetic grouping.

This sequence originates from a woman under 30 with multiple sclerosis. Sequenced input: CD4+ T cells from blood. V gene TRBV5-5 combines with J gene TRBJ1-1; D not certain. CDR3 region: CASSLGYATEAFF. CDR3 coding DNA: TGTGCCAGCAGCTTAGGGTACGCTACTGAAGCTTTCTTT. Variable domain in full (rest from reference TRBV5-5 and TRBJ1-1): DAGVTQSPTHLIKTRGQQVTLRCSPISGHKSVSWYQQVLGQGPQFIFQYYEKEERGRGNFPDRFSARQFPNYSSELNVNALLLGDSALYLCASSLGYATEAFFGQGTRLTVV.